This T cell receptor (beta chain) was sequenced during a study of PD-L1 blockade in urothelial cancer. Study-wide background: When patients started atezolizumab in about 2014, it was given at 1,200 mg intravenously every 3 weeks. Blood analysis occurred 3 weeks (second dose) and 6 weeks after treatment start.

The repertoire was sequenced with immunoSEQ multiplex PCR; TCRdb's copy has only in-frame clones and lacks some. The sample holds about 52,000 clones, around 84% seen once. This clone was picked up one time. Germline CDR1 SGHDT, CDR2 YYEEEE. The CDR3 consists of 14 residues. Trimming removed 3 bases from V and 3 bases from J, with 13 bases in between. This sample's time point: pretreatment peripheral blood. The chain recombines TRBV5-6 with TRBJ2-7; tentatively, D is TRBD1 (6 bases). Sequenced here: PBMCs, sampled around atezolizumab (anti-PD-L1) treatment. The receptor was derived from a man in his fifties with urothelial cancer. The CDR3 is CASSSGQGYYEQYF. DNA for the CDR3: TGTGCCAGCAGCTCGGGGCAGGGGTACTACGAGCAGTACTTC. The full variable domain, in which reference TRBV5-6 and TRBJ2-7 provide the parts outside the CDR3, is DAGVTQSPTHLIKTRGQQVTLRCSPKSGHDTVSWYQQALGQGPQFIFQYYEEEERQRGNFPDRFSGHQFPNYSSELNVNALLLGDSALYLCASSSGQGYYEQYFGPGTRLTVT.